A selection of T cell receptor beta chains follows, all from one sample in a study of shared clonotypes between healthy human individuals. Libraries were prepared by immunoSEQ multiplex PCR; TCRdb keeps only in-frame clonotypes and omits some of them. The table lists a few million clones, approximately 90% of them singletons. The specimen was naive CD4+ T cells sorted from blood. The receptors were gathered from a man younger than 35 in good health. The CDR3 runs from the conserved cysteine through the conserved F or W. A D gene is named only where the DNA matches it firmly. Clone size, where shown, is once, few, many, or a class for clones that have expanded.

CDR3nt: TGTGCCAGCTTCGACAGGGGGGGAGGCTACACCTTC
CDR3aa: CASFDRGGGYTF
v_gene: TRBV9
d_gene: TRBD1
j_gene: TRBJ1-2
abundance: NA

CDR3nt: TGCGCCAGCAGGATAGGACAGACTCATGGCTACACCTTC
CDR3aa: CASRIGQTHGYTF
v_gene: TRBV5-1
d_gene: NA
j_gene: TRBJ1-2
abundance: NA

CDR3nt: TGTGCCAGTAGTCCGGACAGGGTAGGGGGCTACACCTTC
CDR3aa: CASSPDRVGGYTF
v_gene: TRBV19
d_gene: TRBD1
j_gene: TRBJ1-2
abundance: NA

CDR3nt: TGTGCCAGCAGCCGGGACACCGGGGAGCTGTTTTTT
CDR3aa: CASSRDTGELFF
v_gene: TRBV6-5
d_gene: NA
j_gene: TRBJ2-2
abundance: NA

CDR3nt: TGTGCCAGCAGTTCCCCCGGAGGGGAAAACACTGAAGCTTTCTTT
CDR3aa: CASSSPGGENTEAFF
v_gene: TRBV28
d_gene: NA
j_gene: TRBJ1-1
abundance: few

CDR3nt: TGTGCCAGCAGCTCTTACAGCGTCTCCTATAATTCACCCCTCCACTTT
CDR3aa: CASSSYSVSYNSPLHF
v_gene: TRBV5-5
d_gene: NA
j_gene: TRBJ1-6
abundance: once

CDR3nt: TGTGCCAGCAGCACACTAGCGGGAGGCTCCTACGAGCAGTACTTC
CDR3aa: CASSTLAGGSYEQYF
v_gene: TRBV5-4
d_gene: TRBD2
j_gene: TRBJ2-7
abundance: once

CDR3nt: TGTGCCAGCAGCCCGACAGTAAAAGAGACCCAGTACTTC
CDR3aa: CASSPTVKETQYF
v_gene: TRBV28
d_gene: NA
j_gene: TRBJ2-5
abundance: once

CDR3nt: TGTGCCAGCAGTGGGGGGACAGTCTATGGCTACACCTTC
CDR3aa: CASSGGTVYGYTF
v_gene: TRBV6-1
d_gene: TRBD1
j_gene: TRBJ1-2
abundance: NA

CDR3nt: TGTGCCAGCAGCTTGAGCTCCTACGAGCAGTACTTC
CDR3aa: CASSLSSYEQYF
v_gene: TRBV11-3
d_gene: NA
j_gene: TRBJ2-7
abundance: NA

CDR3nt: TGTGCCAGCAGTTTTAGCGGGAGGACGTACAATGAGCAGTTCTTC
CDR3aa: CASSFSGRTYNEQFF
v_gene: TRBV11-2
d_gene: TRBD2
j_gene: TRBJ2-1
abundance: NA

CDR3nt: TGTGCCAGTAGTCTCTCCGGGATTAATAATTCACCCCTCCACTTT
CDR3aa: CASSLSGINNSPLHF
v_gene: TRBV19
d_gene: NA
j_gene: TRBJ1-6
abundance: NA

CDR3nt: TGTGCCAGCAGCTTTACGCCGGGGGGGACAGGGAACACCGGGGAGCTGTTTTTT
CDR3aa: CASSFTPGGTGNTGELFF
v_gene: TRBV9
d_gene: NA
j_gene: TRBJ2-2
abundance: once

CDR3nt: TGCGCCAGCAGCTTGGTCATGTCGGAGACCCAGTACTTC
CDR3aa: CASSLVMSETQYF
v_gene: TRBV5-1
d_gene: NA
j_gene: TRBJ2-5
abundance: NA

CDR3nt: TGTGCCAGTAGTCCTGGACCGGGTAAAAGTGAGAAGTATTCACCCCTCCACTTT
CDR3aa: CASSPGPGKSEKYSPLHF
v_gene: TRBV19
d_gene: NA
j_gene: TRBJ1-6
abundance: NA

CDR3nt: TGTGCCAGCAGCTTACAGGGTATTGACTATGGCTACACCTTC
CDR3aa: CASSLQGIDYGYTF
v_gene: TRBV7-9
d_gene: NA
j_gene: TRBJ1-2
abundance: NA

CDR3nt: TGTGCCAGCAGTTTGGACAGGGGCAGTCAGCCCCAGCATTTT
CDR3aa: CASSLDRGSQPQHF
v_gene: TRBV2
d_gene: TRBD1
j_gene: TRBJ1-5
abundance: NA

CDR3nt: TGTGCCAGCAGCTCAGTAGCTTCCAATGAGCAGTTCTTC
CDR3aa: CASSSVASNEQFF
v_gene: TRBV7-2
d_gene: NA
j_gene: TRBJ2-1
abundance: NA

CDR3nt: TGTGCCTGGGCCCCCCGGGGGGATCAGCCCCAGCATTTT
CDR3aa: CAWAPRGDQPQHF
v_gene: TRBV30
d_gene: NA
j_gene: TRBJ1-5
abundance: NA

CDR3nt: TGTGCCAGCAGTTACGATAGGACAGGCTATGGCTACACCTTC
CDR3aa: CASSYDRTGYGYTF
v_gene: TRBV6-5
d_gene: TRBD1
j_gene: TRBJ1-2
abundance: once

CDR3nt: TGTGCCTGGAGGGGCGGCTACTATAATTCACCCCTCCACTTT
CDR3aa: CAWRGGYYNSPLHF
v_gene: TRBV30
d_gene: NA
j_gene: TRBJ1-6
abundance: NA

CDR3nt: TGTGCCAGCACAGCGGGATGGGCCTACGAGCAGTACTTC
CDR3aa: CASTAGWAYEQYF
v_gene: TRBV25-1
d_gene: TRBD2
j_gene: TRBJ2-7
abundance: NA

CDR3nt: TGCGCCAGCAGTGATGGCACAGGGGGCTCTGGGGCCAACGTCCTGACTTTC
CDR3aa: CASSDGTGGSGANVLTF
v_gene: TRBV10-1
d_gene: TRBD1
j_gene: TRBJ2-6
abundance: NA

CDR3nt: TGTGCCAGCAGCTCGAGACAGGGAAGGGCCGGGGAGCTGTTTTTT
CDR3aa: CASSSRQGRAGELFF
v_gene: TRBV11-2
d_gene: TRBD1
j_gene: TRBJ2-2
abundance: once

CDR3nt: TGTGCCAGCAGTGACTCGGCCCTCGGAGGGACCCAGTACTTC
CDR3aa: CASSDSALGGTQYF
v_gene: TRBV6-4
d_gene: NA
j_gene: TRBJ2-5
abundance: NA

CDR3nt: TGTGCCAGCAGCCCGAGCGGGGGGGCATACAATGAGCAGTTCTTC
CDR3aa: CASSPSGGAYNEQFF
v_gene: TRBV6-5
d_gene: TRBD2
j_gene: TRBJ2-1
abundance: NA

CDR3nt: TGTGCCAGCAGATCACTAGCGGGAGACTCAGATACGCAGTATTTT
CDR3aa: CASRSLAGDSDTQYF
v_gene: TRBV6-5
d_gene: TRBD2
j_gene: TRBJ2-3
abundance: NA

CDR3nt: TGTGCCAGCAGCTTAGTGGGGGCCGAGCAGTACTTC
CDR3aa: CASSLVGAEQYF
v_gene: TRBV7-8
d_gene: NA
j_gene: TRBJ2-7
abundance: NA

CDR3nt: TGTGCCGCGGGGGGAATCGGACAGAGGAACACTGAAGCTTTCTTT
CDR3aa: CAAGGIGQRNTEAFF
v_gene: TRBV7-9
d_gene: NA
j_gene: TRBJ1-1
abundance: NA

CDR3nt: TGCGCCAGCAGCCCTGGGACCACAACCTGGGATGAGCAGTTCTTC
CDR3aa: CASSPGTTTWDEQFF
v_gene: TRBV5-1
d_gene: NA
j_gene: TRBJ2-1
abundance: NA